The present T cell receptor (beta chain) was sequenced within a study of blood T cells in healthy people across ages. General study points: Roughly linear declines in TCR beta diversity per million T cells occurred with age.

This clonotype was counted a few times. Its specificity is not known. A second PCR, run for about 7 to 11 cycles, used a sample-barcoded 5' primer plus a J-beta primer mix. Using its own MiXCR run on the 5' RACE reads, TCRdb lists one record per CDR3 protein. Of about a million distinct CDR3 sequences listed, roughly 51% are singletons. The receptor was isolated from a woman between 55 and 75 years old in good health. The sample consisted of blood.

As DNA, the CDR3 is TGCGCCAGCAGCCAAAGGCGCGGCGGGAGGAACACCGGGGAGCTGTTTTTT. It yields the protein CASSQRRGGRNTGELFF. The J gene is TRBJ2-2, the V gene TRBV4-3; 7 positions agree with TRBD2. Trimming cost V 2 bases and J 1 base; bases outside gene matches: 7. This CDR3 is built from 17 residues. The V gene's germline CDR1 is LGHNA and CDR2 YSLEER.